These T cell receptor beta chains were read from a single sample in a study of blood T cell repertoires in COVID-19. The protocol was immunoSEQ multiplex PCR, while the TCRdb copy is restricted to in-frame clones and leaves out a portion. This sample has about 40,000 clones; roughly nine tenths occur once, and the top ten carry around a sixth. Specimen: peripheral blood. Receptors were obtained from a woman between 25 and 40 years old in a cohort sampled during active COVID-19. The CDR3 runs from the conserved cysteine through the conserved F or W. Clone size is shown for a subset of rows, as once, few, many or a class of expanded clone.

TRBV11-2	-	TRBJ2-5	CASSSTRTGNQETQYF
TRBV7-3	-	TRBJ1-5	CASSLTTGSNQPQHF
TRBV9	-	TRBJ1-4	CASSPRTGPGNEKLFF
TRBV3-1/TRBV3-2	once	TRBJ2-7	CASSQDLGGSPYEQYF
TRBV7-2	-	TRBJ2-7	CASSIQRTGYEQYF
TRBV28	-	TRBJ1-5	CASRDSREHF
TRBV19	-	TRBJ2-6	CASTLSGSSGANVLTF
TRBV9	-	TRBJ1-1	CASSVKGILNTEAFF
TRBV18	-	TRBJ1-4	CASSPDLGSANEKLFF
TRBV2	once	TRBJ2-7	CASSGASGNSYEQYF
TRBV7-3	few	TRBJ2-7	CASSLTGSGEQYF
TRBV19	-	TRBJ1-3	CASSTRQGVSGNTIYF
TRBV6-5	-	TRBJ2-7	CASSYKGTGGWEQYF
TRBV5-1	-	TRBJ2-5	CASSWGDRQETQYF
TRBV10-2	-	TRBJ1-4	CASRDRGHVEKLFF
TRBV5-6	-	TRBJ1-6	CASSRPGQGYSPLHF
TRBV3-1/TRBV3-2	-	TRBJ2-2	CASSHQTGELFF
TRBV5-1	-	TRBJ1-4	CASSFYGGEPNEKLFF
TRBV19	-	TRBJ2-2	CASGTGTSGATGELFF
TRBV5-6	-	TRBJ2-7	CASSTFQTGQISYEQYF
TRBV5-6	-	TRBJ2-5	CASIPRGGTGTQYF
TRBV29-1	-	TRBJ1-1	CSVPDRGGPEAFF